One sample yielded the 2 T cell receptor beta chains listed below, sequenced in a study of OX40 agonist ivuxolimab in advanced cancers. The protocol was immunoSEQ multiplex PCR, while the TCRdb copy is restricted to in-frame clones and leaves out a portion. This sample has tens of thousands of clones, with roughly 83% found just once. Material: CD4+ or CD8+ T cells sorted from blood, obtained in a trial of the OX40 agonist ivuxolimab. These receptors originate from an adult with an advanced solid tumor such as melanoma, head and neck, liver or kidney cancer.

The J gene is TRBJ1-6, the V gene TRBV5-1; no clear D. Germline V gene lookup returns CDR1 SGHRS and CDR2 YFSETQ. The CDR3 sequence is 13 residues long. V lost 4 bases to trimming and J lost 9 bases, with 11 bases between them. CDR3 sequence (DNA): TGCGCCAGCAGCCCGGTGGACTCTTCACCCCTCCACTTT. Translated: CASSPVDSSPLHF.

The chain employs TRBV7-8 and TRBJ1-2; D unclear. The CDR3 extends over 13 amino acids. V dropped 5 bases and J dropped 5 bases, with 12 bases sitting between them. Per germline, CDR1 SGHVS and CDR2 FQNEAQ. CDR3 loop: CASSPVRGYGYTF. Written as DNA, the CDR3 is TGTGCCAGCAGCCCCGTGCGGGGATATGGCTACACCTTC. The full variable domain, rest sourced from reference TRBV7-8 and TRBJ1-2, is GAGVSQSPRYKVAKRGQDVALRCDPISGHVSLFWYQQALGQGPEFLTYFQNEAQLDKSGLPSDRFFAERPEGSVSTLKIQRTQQEDSAVYLCASSPVRGYGYTFGSGTRLTVV.